Listed here is a single TCR beta chain. Its cognate antigen is unknown. The source of the sample is a study of CD8+ T cells in alopecia areata. Study-wide background: Affected scalp percentage set treated patients' severity scores. Study-wide results and caveats: Sequence data from scalp samples additionally include resident alphabeta T cells of normal skin.

As for treatment: oral pan-JAK inhibitor, 5-10 mg twice daily. Individuals with alopecia areata gave both lesional scalp punch biopsies and peripheral blood for collection. cDNA reverse transcribed from extracted RNA served as the sequencing template. Using immunoSEQ multiplex PCR, the repertoire was profiled, and TCRdb retains in-frame clones only, with some absent. The table shows roughly 100,000 clones, with about nine tenths occurring only once. V lost 1 base, J lost 1 base, and 6 bases lay in between. This CDR3 spans 14 amino acids. Germline assignment: CDR1 MGHRA and CDR2 YSYEKL. Sample: CD8+ T cells sorted from blood, taken at roughly week 30, from a patient treated with tofacitinib. The TCR comes from a human donor with alopecia areata. This chain links TRBV4-1 with TRBJ2-3; D is unclear. The CDR3 sequence is CASSQGFGTDTQYF. The CDR3 DNA reads as TGCGCCAGCAGCCAAGGGTTCGGCACAGATACGCAGTATTTT.